This T cell receptor beta chain was obtained from a study of CD8+CD57+ T cells in acquired aplastic anemia. By flow cytometry, patients selected for sequencing had shown an expansion of CD8+CD57+ cells. The template for TCR beta VDJ and CDR3 sequence profiling was genomic DNA. TCRdb re-derived calls from the reads in MiXCR, one entry per CDR3 protein. The table records 130,000 or so distinct CDR3 sequences, approximately 50% of them present only once. Findings and caveats of the study: Between patients and controls, over 25 CD8+ CDR3 sequences were found in common.

This clonotype was counted a few times. The antigen is undetermined. With 0 bases removed from V and 5 bases from J, the gap between germline ends came to 7 bases. This CDR3 is built from 13 residues. Germline V gives CDR1 SGHTA, CDR2 FQGNSA. This sequence originates from a human donor with aplastic anemia. The sequenced sample consisted of sorted CD4+, CD8+, or CD8+CD57+ T cells (not recorded which) from PBMCs. This chain links TRBV7-2 with TRBJ1-1; D unresolved. The CDR3 spells CASSLALGTEAFF. The CDR3 DNA follows: TGTGCCAGCAGCTTAGCGTTAGGGACTGAAGCTTTCTTT. Drawing the rest from reference TRBV7-2 and TRBJ1-1, the complete variable domain is GAGVSQSPSNKVTEKGKDVELRCDPISGHTALYWYRQSLGQGLEFLIYFQGNSAPDKSGLPSDRFSAERTGGSVSTLTIQRTQQEDSAVYLCASSLALGTEAFFGQGTRLTVV.